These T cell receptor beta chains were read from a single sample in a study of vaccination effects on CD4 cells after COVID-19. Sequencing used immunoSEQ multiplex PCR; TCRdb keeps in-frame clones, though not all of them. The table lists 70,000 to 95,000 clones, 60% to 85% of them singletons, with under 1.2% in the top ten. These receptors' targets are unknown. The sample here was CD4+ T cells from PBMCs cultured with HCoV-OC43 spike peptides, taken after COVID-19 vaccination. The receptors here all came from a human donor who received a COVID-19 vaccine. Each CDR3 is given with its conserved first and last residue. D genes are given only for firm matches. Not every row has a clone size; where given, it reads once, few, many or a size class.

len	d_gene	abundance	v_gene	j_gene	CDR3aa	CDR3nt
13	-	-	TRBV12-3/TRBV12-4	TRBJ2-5	CAGARGAWGTQYF	TGTGCCGGGGCTAGGGGGGCGTGGGGGACCCAGTACTTC
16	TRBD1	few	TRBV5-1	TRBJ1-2	CASSTRTGLGNYGYTF	TGCGCCAGCAGCACTCGGACAGGCCTCGGGAACTATGGCTACACCTTC
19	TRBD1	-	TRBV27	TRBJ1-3	CASSLYPRRTGSTGNTIYF	TGTGCCAGCAGTTTATACCCTCGACGGACAGGGTCGACTGGAAACACCATATATTTT
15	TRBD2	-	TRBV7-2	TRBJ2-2	CASSFVGGGTGELFF	TGTGCCAGCAGCTTTGTTGGGGGGGGCACCGGGGAGCTGTTTTTT
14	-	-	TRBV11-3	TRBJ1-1	CASSLTGQNTEAFF	TGTGCCAGCAGCCTTACAGGGCAGAACACTGAAGCTTTCTTT
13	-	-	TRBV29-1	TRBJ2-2	CSVGVGGTGELFF	TGCAGCGTTGGGGTCGGTGGAACCGGGGAGCTGTTTTTT
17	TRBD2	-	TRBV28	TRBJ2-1	CASSPRLAGTSGNEQFF	TGTGCCAGCAGCCCGAGACTAGCGGGGACCAGCGGCAATGAGCAGTTCTTC
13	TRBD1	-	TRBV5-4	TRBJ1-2	CASSGDRVGGYTF	TGTGCCAGCAGCGGGGACAGGGTTGGCGGCTACACCTTC
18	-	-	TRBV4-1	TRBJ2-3	CASSHLRGAQRNTDTQYF	TGCGCCAGCAGCCATTTAAGGGGTGCACAGAGAAACACAGATACGCAGTATTTT
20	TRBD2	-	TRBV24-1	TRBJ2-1	CATSDYTGTSGVPSYNEQFF	TGTGCCACCAGTGATTATACCGGGACTAGCGGGGTCCCCTCCTACAATGAGCAGTTCTTC
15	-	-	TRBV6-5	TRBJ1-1	CASSHDAGRNTEAFF	TGTGCCAGCAGCCACGACGCAGGGAGGAACACTGAAGCTTTCTTT
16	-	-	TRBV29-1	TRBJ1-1	CSVEDSSRVLNTEAFF	TGCAGCGTTGAAGATAGCTCAAGGGTACTGAACACTGAAGCTTTCTTT
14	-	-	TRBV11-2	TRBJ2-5	CASSPNGFEETQYF	TGTGCCAGCAGCCCTAATGGATTCGAGGAGACCCAGTACTTC
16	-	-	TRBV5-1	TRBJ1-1	CASSLLGPTENTEAFF	TGCGCCAGCAGCTTGCTGGGTCCGACAGAAAACACTGAAGCTTTCTTT
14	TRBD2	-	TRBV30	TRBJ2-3	CACPGAGDTDTQYF	TGTGCCTGCCCTGGGGCGGGGGACACAGATACGCAGTATTTT
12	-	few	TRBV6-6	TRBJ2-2	CASSRLQGELFF	TGTGCCAGCAGTCGACTACAGGGGGAGCTGTTTTTT
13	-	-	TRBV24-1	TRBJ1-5	CATSESVNQPQHF	TGTGCCACCAGTGAGTCAGTTAATCAGCCCCAGCATTTT
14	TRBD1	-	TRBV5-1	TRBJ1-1	CASSLGGGDAEAFF	TGCGCCAGCAGCCTTGGAGGGGGCGACGCTGAAGCTTTCTTT
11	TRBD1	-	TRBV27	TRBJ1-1	CASPGGTEAFF	TGTGCCAGCCCAGGGGGGACTGAAGCTTTCTTT
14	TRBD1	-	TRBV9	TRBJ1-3	CASSGGTAGNTIYF	TGTGCCAGCAGCGGAGGGACAGCTGGAAACACCATATATTTT
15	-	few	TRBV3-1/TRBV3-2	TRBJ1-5	CASSQGRISNQPQHF	TGTGCCAGCAGCCAAGGTCGAATATCCAATCAGCCCCAGCATTTT
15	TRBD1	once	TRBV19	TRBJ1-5	CASSFGTGSNQPQHF	TGTGCCAGTAGTTTCGGGACAGGGTCGAATCAGCCCCAGCATTTT
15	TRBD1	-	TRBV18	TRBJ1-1	CASSPGQGLRTEAFF	TGTGCCAGCTCACCGGGACAGGGGCTGAGAACTGAAGCTTTCTTT
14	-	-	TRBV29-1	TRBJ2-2	CSGAGSKNTGELFF	TGCAGCGGCGCCGGGTCCAAGAACACCGGGGAGCTGTTTTTT
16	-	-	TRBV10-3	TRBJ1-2	CAISESDGSYNYGYTF	TGTGCCATCAGTGAGAGCGATGGCAGTTATAACTATGGCTACACCTTC
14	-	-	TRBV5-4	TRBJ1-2	CASSVPGVLYGYTF	TGTGCCAGCAGCGTCCCAGGGGTACTCTATGGCTACACCTTC
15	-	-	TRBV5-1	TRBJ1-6	CASSLGQVNNSPLHF	TGCGCCAGCAGCTTGGGGCAGGTTAATAATTCACCCCTCCACTTT
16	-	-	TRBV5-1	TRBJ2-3	CASSLGSAGGTDTQYF	TGCGCCAGCAGCTTGGGGTCCGCCGGGGGCACAGATACGCAGTATTTT
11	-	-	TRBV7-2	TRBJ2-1	CATGRVNEQFF	TGTGCCACAGGCAGGGTAAATGAGCAGTTCTTC
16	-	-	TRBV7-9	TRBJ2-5	CASSAESYPGRETQYF	TGTGCCAGCAGCGCCGAGTCTTACCCAGGACGGGAGACCCAGTACTTC
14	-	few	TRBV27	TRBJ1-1	CASSLGRGNTEAFF	TGTGCCAGCAGTTTAGGCAGGGGGAACACTGAAGCTTTCTTT
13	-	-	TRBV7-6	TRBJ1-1	CASSQDRNTEAFF	TGTGCCAGCAGCCAAGACAGGAACACTGAAGCTTTCTTT
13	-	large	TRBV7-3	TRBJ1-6	CASSLHRDLPLHF	TGTGCCAGCAGTCTACACAGGGATTTGCCCCTCCACTTT
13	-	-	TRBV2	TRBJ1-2	CASSEQGAYGYTF	TGTGCCAGCAGTGAACAGGGAGCCTATGGCTACACCTTC
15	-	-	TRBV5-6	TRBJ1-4	CASSLSGPLREKLFF	TGTGCCAGCAGCTTGTCCGGGCCGCTCCGGGAAAAACTGTTTTTT
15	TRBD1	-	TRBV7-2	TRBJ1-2	CASSLMGQGSYGYTF	TGTGCCAGCAGCTTAATGGGACAGGGGAGCTATGGCTACACCTTC
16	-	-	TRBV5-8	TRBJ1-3	CASSRSTYSSGNTIYF	TGTGCCAGCAGCAGGAGCACATACTCCTCTGGAAACACCATATATTTT
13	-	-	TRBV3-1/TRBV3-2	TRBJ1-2	CATQHAGAGGYTF	TGTGCCACCCAGCACGCGGGGGCTGGTGGCTACACCTTC
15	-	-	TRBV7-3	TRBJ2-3	CASSLSSRFTDTQYF	TGTGCCAGCAGCTTAAGCAGCAGGTTCACAGATACGCAGTATTTT
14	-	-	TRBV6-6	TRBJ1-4	CASSYRTTNEKLFF	TGTGCCAGCAGTTACAGAACAACTAATGAAAAACTGTTTTTT
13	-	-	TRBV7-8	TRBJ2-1	CASSTRSYNEQFF	TGTGCCAGCAGCACCCGTTCCTACAATGAGCAGTTCTTC
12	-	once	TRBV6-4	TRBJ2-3	CASSSAGDTQYF	TGTGCCAGCAGTTCGGCGGGTGATACGCAGTATTTT
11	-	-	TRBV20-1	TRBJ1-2	CSARGGYGYTF	TGCAGTGCCCGAGGGGGTTACGGCTACACCTTC
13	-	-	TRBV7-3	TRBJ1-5	CASSQDRDQPQHF	TGTGCCAGCAGCCAGGACCGAGATCAGCCCCAGCATTTT
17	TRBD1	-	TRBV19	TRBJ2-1	CASSIYHGTVSYNEQFF	TGTGCCAGTAGTATCTACCACGGGACAGTCTCCTACAATGAGCAGTTCTTC
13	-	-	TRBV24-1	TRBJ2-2	CATGAGVTGELFF	TGTGCCACCGGGGCAGGGGTTACCGGGGAGCTGTTTTTT
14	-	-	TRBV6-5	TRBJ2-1	CASSYGGAYNEQFF	TGTGCCAGCAGTTACGGCGGAGCATACAATGAGCAGTTCTTC
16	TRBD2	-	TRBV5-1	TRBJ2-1	CASSLARGNSYNEQFF	TGCGCCAGCAGCTTGGCGCGGGGGAATTCCTACAATGAGCAGTTCTTC
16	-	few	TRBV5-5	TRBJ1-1	CASSLVNMGLNTEAFF	TGTGCCAGCAGCTTGGTAAATATGGGGTTGAACACTGAAGCTTTCTTT
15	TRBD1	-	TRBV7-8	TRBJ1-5	CASSLALTGNQPQHF	TGTGCCAGCAGCTTAGCGTTGACAGGGAATCAGCCCCAGCATTTT
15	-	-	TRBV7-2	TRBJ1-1	CASSLLGGVNTEAFF	TGTGCCAGCAGCTTGTTGGGCGGAGTGAACACTGAAGCTTTCTTT
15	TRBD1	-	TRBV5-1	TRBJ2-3	CASSLVGDRADTQYF	TGCGCCAGCAGCTTGGTCGGGGACAGGGCGGATACGCAGTATTTT
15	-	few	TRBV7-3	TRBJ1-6	CASSLRGSYNSPLHF	TGTGCCAGCAGCTTAAGAGGTTCCTATAATTCACCCCTCCACTTT
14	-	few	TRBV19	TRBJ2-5	CASSRSTVQETQYF	TGTGCCAGTAGCCGATCGACAGTCCAAGAGACCCAGTACTTC